This T cell receptor (beta chain) is drawn from a study of blood T cell repertoires in COVID-19. V dropped 8 bases and J dropped 0 bases, with 26 bases sitting between them. The germline CDR1 and CDR2 sequences are LNHDA and SQIVND (reference sequence). The CDR3 spans 19 residues. Original methodology: By means of reference gene primer amplification, nucleated cell counts were estimated. This table comes from immunoSEQ multiplex PCR, and its TCRdb copy is limited to in-frame clones, with some not included. Clone size and V and J calls were adopted from that table, with D and trimming inferred from the DNA. Of around 290,000 clones listed, roughly nine tenths were seen once; the top ten hold 1.5% to 2%. Clinical history reported by participants formed the basis on which cohorts were assigned. Donors of Cohort 3 who recovered were those that had two negative PCRs, clearance, or symptom resolution.

The TCR was taken from a woman aged 40 to 50 who had recovered from COVID-19. The sequenced sample was PBMCs or T cells enriched from blood (not recorded which). The chain uses TRBV19 and TRBJ1-5; perhaps TRBD1 as D (6 bases). CDR3 in DNA: TGTGCCAGTGAATCTAGCCGGTTCAGGGGACCGGATAGCAATCAGCCCCAGCATTTT. It is translated as CASESSRFRGPDSNQPQHF.